Listed below are T cell receptor beta chains from one sample, sequenced in a study of blood T cell repertoires in COVID-19. Sequencing used immunoSEQ multiplex PCR; TCRdb keeps in-frame clones, though not all of them. The sample lists 120,000 to 150,000 clones; around four fifths were seen once. The sample was peripheral blood. The receptor set was obtained from a human donor in a cohort sampled during active COVID-19. Each CDR3 is given with its conserved first and last residue.

len,v_gene,j_gene,CDR3aa
14,TRBV11-1,TRBJ2-3,CASSRDRSSYTQYF
13,TRBV29-1,TRBJ1-1,CSVTISGGPEAFF
15,TRBV19,TRBJ1-2,CASSMSQGDSYGYTF
16,TRBV4-2,TRBJ2-3,CASLPLGASGEDTQYF
15,TRBV7-3,TRBJ2-5,CASATSGGVQETQYF
14,TRBV2,TRBJ2-7,CASSDRGPTYEQYF
19,TRBV4-2,TRBJ2-3,CASSQDIGSSGVVTDTQYF
15,TRBV4-1,TRBJ1-2,CASSQEGQGGYGYTF
16,TRBV18,TRBJ2-3,CASSPLRTGETDTQYF
13,TRBV3-1/TRBV3-2,TRBJ1-2,CASSPGTAYGYTF
13,TRBV7-9,TRBJ2-3,CASRLTGTDTQYF
17,TRBV6-1,TRBJ2-7,CASSEGLYRGNTYEQYF
13,TRBV2,TRBJ2-5,CASSEGEQETQYF
14,TRBV2,TRBJ1-2,CASSEDSSNYGYTF
15,TRBV28,TRBJ2-3,CASRKQGSGTDTQYF
15,TRBV7-8,TRBJ1-2,CASSLAVRSNYGYTF
14,TRBV28,TRBJ1-2,CASSSPTGGYGYTF
18,TRBV11-2,TRBJ2-1,CASSQRRGRGGFYNEQFF
14,TRBV6-5,TRBJ1-5,CASSTDRANQPQHF
17,TRBV10-3,TRBJ2-3,CAISDPGTSGYTDTQYF
16,TRBV10-2,TRBJ2-5,CASSESTSGSQETQYF
16,TRBV5-1,TRBJ2-3,CASSRYGTSGTDTQYF
11,TRBV2,TRBJ2-5,CASTLQETQYF
13,TRBV30,TRBJ1-2,CAWTPDRVNGYTF
16,TRBV25-1,TRBJ2-6,CASSDGGNSGANVLTF
14,TRBV28,TRBJ1-4,CASSLRQSGEKLFF
15,TRBV11-2,TRBJ2-5,CASSLGASGSSTQYF
14,TRBV9,TRBJ2-5,CASSVAASGETQYF
16,TRBV5-6,TRBJ2-5,CASSSSKGADQETQYF
15,TRBV7-2,TRBJ2-3,CASSSGLAGVNTQYF
14,TRBV28,TRBJ1-5,CASSLQAYNQPQHF
13,TRBV29-1,TRBJ1-3,CSVQTDAGNTIYF